What follows are 24 T cell receptor beta chains derived from one specimen sequenced in a study of blood T cell repertoires in COVID-19. The assay was immunoSEQ multiplex PCR, and TCRdb's table has in-frame clones only and misses some. The sample gives fewer than 120,000 clones, more than 75% of which show up once; over 3% is in the top ten. The sample was peripheral blood. These receptors all stem from a woman aged 45-65 years with acute or convalescent COVID-19.

This clone was recorded only once. The chain uses TRBV29-1 and TRBJ1-4; TRBD1 aligns across 9 bases. The V gene end was trimmed by 3 bases and the J gene end by 5 bases; junction bases not matched to a gene: 1. This CDR3 has 13 amino acids. Germline V CDR1 and CDR2: SQVTM, ANQGSEA. The CDR3 is CSVDGQGNEKLFF. In DNA form, the CDR3 reads TGCAGCGTTGATGGACAGGGGAATGAAAAACTGTTTTTT. Variable domain in full (rest from reference TRBV29-1 and TRBJ1-4): SAVISQKPSRDICQRGTSLTIQCQVDSQVTMMFWYRQQPGQSLTLIATANQGSEATYESGFVIDKFPISRPNLTFSTLTVSNMSPEDSSIYLCSVDGQGNEKLFFGSGTQLSVL.

The chain uses TRBV27 and TRBJ2-7, with D perhaps matching TRBD1 (6 bases). Germline V gene sequence: CDR1 MNHEY, CDR2 SMNVEV (reference sequence). The CDR3 covers 17 residues. Trimming took 1 base from V and 7 from J, leaving 23 bases between them. The CDR3 DNA reads as TGTGCCAGCAGTTTATTGGCAGGGGATACCCCCTCTCATGAGCAGTACTTC. It translates to CASSLLAGDTPSHEQYF.

This clone was seen once. J is TRBJ1-4 and V is TRBV28, with D maybe TRBD1 (6 bases). The CDR3 sequence is 16 residues long. V was shortened by 4 bases and J by 2 bases, with 14 bases between the two germline ends. Germline values: CDR1 MDHEN, CDR2 SYDVKM. CDR3: CASSSRGGITNEKLFF. CDR3 DNA: TGTGCCAGCAGTTCGAGGGGGGGGATTACTAATGAAAAACTGTTTTTT.

The rearrangement joins TRBV24-1 to TRBJ1-1, with 7 bases matching TRBD1. The germline V gene has CDR1 KGHDR and CDR2 SFDVKD. The CDR3 sequence is 13 residues long. The V gene end was trimmed by 6 bases and the J gene end by 4 bases; junction bases not matched to a gene: 4. DNA for the CDR3: TGTGCCACCAGTAGACAGGGAGGCACTGAAGCTTTCTTT. Its translation is CATSRQGGTEAFF.

This clone has just a few counts. The V call is TRBV28, the J call TRBJ1-1, with a possible D match to TRBD1 (5 bases). This CDR3 contains 15 residues. With 7 bases removed from V and 5 bases from J, the gap between germline ends came to 20 bases. CDR1 is MDHEN and CDR2 is SYDVKM in the germline V gene. This CDR3 reads CASKGPSGGFTEAFF. The CDR3 nucleotides are TGTGCCAGCAAGGGACCTTCTGGGGGGTTTACTGAAGCTTTCTTT.

The rearrangement links TRBV18 to TRBJ2-1, with D possibly TRBD2 on 6 matching bases. The CDR3 runs to 14 residues. Trimming pared 0 bases from V and 6 bases from J, leaving 9 bases between. The V gene's germline CDR1 is KGHSH and CDR2 LQKENI. The CDR3 DNA follows: TGTGCCAGCTCACCACCTTTTAGCGGCAATGAGCAGTTCTTC. Translated, it gives CASSPPFSGNEQFF.

The V gene is TRBV14, the J gene TRBJ2-6; no firm D call. In germline, CDR1 is SGHDN, CDR2 FVKESK. V dropped 1 base and J dropped 3 bases, with 7 bases sitting between them. The CDR3 sequence is 15 residues long. CDR3 DNA: TGTGCCAGCAGCCAAGCAGGTGGTGGGGCCAACGTCCTGACTTTC. Its translation is CASSQAGGGANVLTF.

The chain carries TRBV5-1 and TRBJ2-7; 10 bases align to TRBD1. Germline V gives CDR1 SGHRS, CDR2 YFSETQ. V dropped 1 base and J dropped 2; count of bases not matched to a gene: 9. The CDR3 extends over 17 amino acids. CDR3 in amino acids: CASSLSVVGTGAYEQYF. The CDR3 DNA reads as TGCGCCAGCAGCTTGTCGGTCGTGGGGACAGGGGCCTACGAGCAGTACTTC.

This CDR3 reads CASSFDSWTEAFF. DNA of the CDR3: TGCGCCAGCAGCTTTGACAGTTGGACTGAAGCTTTCTTT. The V gene is TRBV5-1, the J gene TRBJ1-1, with D tentatively TRBD1 (5 bases). Germline V CDR1 and CDR2: SGHRS, YFSETQ. This CDR3 spans 13 amino acids. The germline V and J ends were trimmed by 2 bases and 5 bases, with 10 bases remaining between them.

The chain recombines TRBV21-1 with TRBJ2-5; TRBD1, the table's D call, was not compared with the DNA. TRBV21-1 is termed a pseudogene. The CDR3 spans 13 residues. As DNA, the CDR3 is TGTGCCAAAAGGACAGGGGGGCGGGAGACCCAGTACTTC. It is translated as CAKRTGGRETQYF.

The rearrangement links TRBV7-9 to TRBJ2-1; TRBD2 agrees at 7 bases. Germline lookup yields CDR1 SEHNR and CDR2 FQNEAQ (reference sequence). The J segment lost 5 bases and the V segment lost 1 base, leaving 5 bases of the junction unmatched. This CDR3 has 15 amino acids. The DNA for the CDR3 is TGTGCCAGCAGCTTAGGCGGGAGTAAAGACAATGAGCAGTTCTTC. Residues: CASSLGGSKDNEQFF.

V is TRBV5-1 and J is TRBJ1-1; D gene uncertain. V lost 5 bases and J lost 1, with 9 bases in between. CDR1 and CDR2 (germline): SGHRS, YFSETQ. The CDR3 loop spans 13 amino acids. CDR3 residues: CASSVQKNTEAFF. Written as DNA, the CDR3 is TGCGCCAGCAGTGTGCAGAAGAACACTGAAGCTTTCTTT.

The chain links TRBV19 to TRBJ2-5, with D maybe TRBD2 (6 bases). The CDR3 length is 16 residues. CDR1 and CDR2 from the germline V gene are LNHDA and SQIVND (reference sequence). The germline V and J ends were trimmed by 5 bases and 3 bases, with 19 bases remaining between them. The DNA of the CDR3 is TGTGCCAGTAGTTCCCGGCGGGGAAGGCTTGAAGAGACCCAGTACTTC. Translating gives CASSSRRGRLEETQYF. The variable domain in full, completed from reference TRBV19 and TRBJ2-5, reads DGGITQSPKYLFRKEGQNVTLSCEQNLNHDAMYWYRQDPGQGLRLIYYSQIVNDFQKGDIAEGYSVSREKKESFPLTVTSAQKNPTAFYLCASSSRRGRLEETQYFGPGTRLLVL.

V is TRBV2 and J is TRBJ2-5, with a weak D call TRBD1 (5 bases). This CDR3 has 13 amino acids. Germline CDR1 is SNHLY and CDR2 is FYNNEI. V lost 2 bases to trimming and J lost 5 bases, with 9 bases between them. The CDR3 bases are TGTGCCAGCAGTGAAAGGGGATCTGAGACCCAGTACTTC. This sequence encodes CASSERGSETQYF.

The J gene is TRBJ2-3, the V gene TRBV3-1 (or the pseudogene TRBV3-2), with TRBD2 identical over 7 bases. J was trimmed by 6 bases and V by 4 bases; bases with no gene match: 7. This CDR3 region has 14 residues. Looked up from germline, CDR1 is LGHDT and CDR2 is YNNKEL (reference sequence). CDR3 DNA: TGTGCCAGCAGCCGGACTAGTGGGTTGGATACGCAGTATTTT. It translates to CASSRTSGLDTQYF.

This clone was recorded only once. The chain carries TRBV18 and TRBJ2-7; perhaps TRBD2 as D (6 bases). Trimming cost V 5 bases and J 3 bases, with 14 bases left between them. There are 14 residues in the CDR3. CDR1 and CDR2 from the germline V gene are KGHSH and LQKENI. Here the CDR3 DNA reads TGTGCCAGCTCATCGGGACTGAGGGGCTACGAGCAGTACTTC. The encoded protein is CASSSGLRGYEQYF.

V and J are TRBV30 and TRBJ1-6; D unresolved. Trimming removed 0 bases from V and 0 bases from J, with 9 bases in between. Germline CDR1 reads GTSNPN; CDR2 reads SVGIG (reference sequence). The CDR3 spans 16 residues. The CDR3 reads CAWSVPGSSYNSPLHF. The CDR3 region has the DNA TGTGCCTGGAGTGTACCGGGGAGCTCCTATAATTCACCCCTCCACTTT.

The chain links TRBV7-5 to TRBJ1-4; TRBD1, the table's D call, lacks a check against the DNA. TRBV7-5 counts as a pseudogene. CDR3 size: 18 residues. CDR3 bases: TGTGTCAGAAGCTTAGCGGTTACAGAATGTGCAACTAATGAAAAACTGTTTTTT. Translated: CVRSLAVTECATNEKLFF.

CDR3 nucleotides: TGTGCCAGCAATCCCGCGGACAGGCCTGGCTACACCTTC. This encodes CASNPADRPGYTF. This chain joins TRBV6-1 and TRBJ1-2, with 7 bases identical to TRBD1. Germline values: CDR1 MNHNS, CDR2 SASEGT. CDR3 length equals 13 residues. The trim removed 7 bases at V and 7 bases at J, leaving 9 bases unmatched.

This chain connects TRBV27 to TRBJ2-5, with 14 bases fitting TRBD2. Germline CDR1 and CDR2: MNHEY and SMNVEV (reference sequence). The CDR3 runs 15 residues. The V gene end was trimmed by 6 bases and the J gene end by 5 bases; junction bases not matched to a gene: 5. The CDR3 here is CASRGLAGAEETQYF. CDR3 coding DNA: TGTGCCAGCAGGGGACTAGCGGGAGCGGAGGAGACCCAGTACTTC.

This sequence joins TRBV6-5 and TRBJ2-3, with D maybe TRBD1 (5 bases). In germline, CDR1 is MNHEY, CDR2 SVGAGI. V lost 7 bases to trimming and J lost 4 bases, with 12 bases between them. This CDR3 is 13 amino acids long. The CDR3: CASKAGKADTQYF. Here the CDR3 DNA reads TGTGCCAGCAAGGCAGGGAAGGCAGATACGCAGTATTTT.

The rearrangement links TRBV18 to TRBJ2-5; 15 nucleotides line up with TRBD2. With V trimmed by 3 bases and J by 4 bases, 9 bases remained unmatched. Germline V lookup: CDR1 KGHSH, CDR2 LQKENI. The CDR3 consists of 18 residues. The CDR3 nucleotides read TGTGCCAGCTCACCCGGACTAGCGGGAGGGCCAGGAGCAGAGACCCAGTACTTC. Its protein is CASSPGLAGGPGAETQYF.

The chain recombines TRBV20-1 with TRBJ1-3; the D gene is possibly TRBD1 (5 bases). The CDR3 consists of 19 residues. Between the trimmed V and J ends, which lost 3 bases and 1 base, there was a span of 25 bases. The germline gives CDR1 DFQATT, CDR2 SNEGSKA (reference sequence). The CDR3 sequence: CSASPRTLSGSFSGNTIYF. The CDR3 nucleotides are TGCAGTGCTAGTCCCCGGACACTATCAGGTAGCTTTTCTGGAAACACCATATATTTT.

This sequence joins TRBV5-5 and TRBJ1-6, with D tentatively TRBD1 (5 bases). Per germline, CDR1 SGHKS and CDR2 YYEKEE (reference sequence). The CDR3 loop spans 15 amino acids. V lost 0 bases and J 10 bases, leaving 14 bases between the germline ends. CDR3 loop: CASSLARGGYSPLHF. The CDR3 DNA follows: TGTGCCAGCAGCTTGGCGCGGGGGGGGTACTCACCCCTCCACTTT. The full variable domain, with the rest looked up from reference TRBV5-5 and TRBJ1-6, is DAGVTQSPTHLIKTRGQQVTLRCSPISGHKSVSWYQQVLGQGPQFIFQYYEKEERGRGNFPDRFSARQFPNYSSELNVNALLLGDSALYLCASSLARGGYSPLHFGNGTRLTVT.